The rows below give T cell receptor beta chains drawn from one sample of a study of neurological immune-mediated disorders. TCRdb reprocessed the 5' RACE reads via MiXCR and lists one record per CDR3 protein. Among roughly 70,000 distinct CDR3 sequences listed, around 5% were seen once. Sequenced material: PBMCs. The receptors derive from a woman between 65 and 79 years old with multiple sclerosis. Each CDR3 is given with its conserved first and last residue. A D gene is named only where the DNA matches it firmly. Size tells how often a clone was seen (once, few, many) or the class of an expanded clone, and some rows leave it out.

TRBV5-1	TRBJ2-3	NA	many	TGCGCCAGCAGCTTTGGCGGGGGCAGCACAGATACGCAGTATTTT	CASSFGGGSTDTQYF
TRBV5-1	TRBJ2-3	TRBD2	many	TGCGCCAGCATCGGGACTAGCGGGAGTTTAGATACGCAGTATTTT	CASIGTSGSLDTQYF
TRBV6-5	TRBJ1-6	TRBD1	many	TGTGCCAGCACTTTGGGACAGCTTAATTCACCCCTCCACTTT	CASTLGQLNSPLHF
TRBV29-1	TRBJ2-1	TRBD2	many	TGCAGCGTAGGAGCGGGAGGGTACAATGAGCAGTTCTTC	CSVGAGGYNEQFF
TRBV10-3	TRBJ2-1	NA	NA	TGTGCCATCAGTGAGAGGGGACCCAATGAGCAGTTCTTC	CAISERGPNEQFF
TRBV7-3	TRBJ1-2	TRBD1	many	TGTGCCAGCAGCGGCCGGGACAGTGATGGCTACACCTTC	CASSGRDSDGYTF
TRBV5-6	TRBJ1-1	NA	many	TGTGCCAGCAGCTTGAAGCCTGGGGTCGGGAGAACTGAAGCTTTCTTT	CASSLKPGVGRTEAFF
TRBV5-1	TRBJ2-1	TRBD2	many	TGCGCCAGCAGCTTGGGTCTAGCGGACTACAATGAGCAGTTCTTC	CASSLGLADYNEQFF
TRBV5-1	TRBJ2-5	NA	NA	TGCGCCAGCAGCTTGGAAGACCCCGCGGAGACCCAGTACTTC	CASSLEDPAETQYF
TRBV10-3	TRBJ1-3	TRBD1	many	TGTGCCAACAAAGGACAGGGGGTATTTGGAAACACCATATATTTT	CANKGQGVFGNTIYF
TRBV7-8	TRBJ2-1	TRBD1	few	TGTGCCAGCAGCTTAAAGGACAGGGGGCTGAACAATGAGCAGTTCTTC	CASSLKDRGLNNEQFF
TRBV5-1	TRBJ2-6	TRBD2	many	TGCGCCAGCAGCAAACTAGCGGGAGGGAGCTACTCTGGGGCCAACGTCCTGACTTTC	CASSKLAGGSYSGANVLTF
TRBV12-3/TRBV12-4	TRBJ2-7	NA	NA	TGTGCCAGCAACCGGGGCACGAGCTCCTACGAGCAGTACTTC	CASNRGTSSYEQYF
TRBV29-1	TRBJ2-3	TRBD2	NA	TGCAGCGTTGACCTCCAGGGAGCGGGAGCTAGAGATACGCAGTATTTT	CSVDLQGAGARDTQYF
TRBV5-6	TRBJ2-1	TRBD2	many	TGTGCCAGCAGCTTGGGGCTAGCGGACAATGAGCAGTTCTTC	CASSLGLADNEQFF
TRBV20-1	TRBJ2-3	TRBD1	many	TGCAGTGCTAGAGATGGCGGACAGGCGTACACAGATACGCAGTATTTT	CSARDGGQAYTDTQYF
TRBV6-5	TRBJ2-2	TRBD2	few	TGTGCCAGCGGGGTAGCGGGAGTGGCCACCGGGGAGCTGTTTTTT	CASGVAGVATGELFF
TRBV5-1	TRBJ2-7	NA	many	TGCGCCAGCAGCCCCCGGCAGGGGCCGTACGAGCAGTACTTC	CASSPRQGPYEQYF
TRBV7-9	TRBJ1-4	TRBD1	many	TGTGCCAGCAGCTTAGTGATGGACAGGGTACGGAAACTGTTTTTT	CASSLVMDRVRKLFF
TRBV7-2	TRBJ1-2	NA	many	TGTGCCAGCAGCTTAGCTAGATCAAACTATGGCTACACCTTC	CASSLARSNYGYTF
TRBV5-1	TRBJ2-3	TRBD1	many	TGCGCCAGCAGCCTGAGACAGGGAGACACAGATACGCAGTATTTT	CASSLRQGDTDTQYF
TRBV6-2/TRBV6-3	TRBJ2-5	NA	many	TGTGCCAGCAGTTACTCGTCGCATCAAGAGACCCAGTACTTC	CASSYSSHQETQYF